These 17 T cell receptor beta chains originate from one sample sequenced in a study of cytomegalovirus exposure and HLA in healthy donors. Vbeta (60) and Jbeta (13) primers were used in the PCR. Sequenced by immunoSEQ multiplex PCR; TCRdb stores in-frame clones only, minus some. The data contain around 300,000 clones, more than 55% of them singletons. Specimen: PBMCs. The receptors stem from a female donor in good health and CMV-seronegative.

This clone was observed a few times. The rearrangement uses TRBV5-6 and TRBJ2-5; D may be TRBD1 (6 bases). The tail of the sequence fits TRBJ2-7 better, so the J call may be wrong. Germline CDR1 SGHDT, CDR2 YYEEEE. The CDR3 is 16 amino acids. The CDR3 DNA follows: TGTGCCAGCAGCTTGGATGAGGGAAGGGGGACCTACGAGCAGTACTTC. It encodes CASSLDEGRGTYEQYF.

The chain couples TRBV18 to TRBJ2-1; 10 bases line up with TRBD2. Germline V gene lookup returns CDR1 KGHSH and CDR2 LQKENI. The CDR3 totals 17 residues. Unmatched junction bases numbered 7, after V lost 4 bases and J lost 1 base. Written as DNA, the CDR3 is TGTGCCAGCTCACGCCTGCCTAGCGGGAGTTCCTACAATGAGCAGTTCTTC. Its translation is CASSRLPSGSSYNEQFF.

The rearrangement links TRBV23-1 to TRBJ1-5; 7 bases fit TRBD1. TRBV23-1 is designated an ORF whose function remains uncertain. Trimming at V came to 1 base and at J to 6 bases, leaving 6 bases not matched to a gene. This CDR3 is 15 amino acids long. In DNA, the CDR3 is TGCGCCAGCAGTCAATGCAGGGGGTCTGGTCAGCCCCAGCATTTT. Translated, it gives CASSQCRGSGQPQHF.

Here the CDR3 reads CASSERQGISYEQYF. Here the CDR3 DNA reads TGTGCCAGCAGTGAAAGACAGGGTATCTCCTACGAGCAGTACTTC. V usage is TRBV28 and J usage is TRBJ2-7; 7 positions agree with TRBD1. Germline CDR1 and CDR2: MDHEN and SYDVKM. The CDR3 is made up of 15 amino acids. The junction had 7 bases not matched to a gene; V was cut back by 5 bases and J by 0 bases.

This chain links TRBV10-1 with TRBJ2-1, with TRBD1 identical over 7 bases. Germline-derived CDR1 and CDR2 are WNHNN and SYGVQD (reference sequence). The junction had 3 bases not matched to a gene; V was cut back by 5 bases and J by 2 bases. CDR3 size: 14 residues. The CDR3: CASSPGQTYNEQFF. The CDR3 DNA sequence: TGCGCCAGCAGTCCGGGACAGACCTACAATGAGCAGTTCTTC.

For the CDR3, the DNA is TGCGCCAGCAGCTTGAGACTAGCGGCTAGCACAGATACGCAGTATTTT. This gives the protein CASSLRLAASTDTQYF. The chain links TRBV5-1 to TRBJ2-3; 9 nucleotides agree with TRBD2. Trimming cost V 1 base and J 0 bases; bases outside gene matches: 3. CDR1 and CDR2 (germline): SGHRS, YFSETQ. The CDR3 contains 16 residues.

The genes are TRBV5-4 and TRBJ2-3; D call uncertain. The V gene's germline CDR1 is SGHNT and CDR2 YYREEE (reference sequence). V was pared by 5 bases and J by 6 bases, with 10 bases between. The CDR3 length is 12 residues. CDR3 sequence (DNA): TGTGCCAGCAGTTCGACTTCGGATACGCAGTATTTT. Protein: CASSSTSDTQYF.

This rearrangement joins TRBV7-9 to TRBJ2-5, with a tentative D call TRBD2 (5 bases). The J call is in doubt because the DNA end fits TRBJ2-7 better. The CDR3 consists of 16 residues. CDR1 SEHNR and CDR2 FQNEAQ come from the germline V gene (reference sequence). For the CDR3, the DNA is TGTGCCAGCAGCTTATGGGCGGGCAATCTTCCCTACGAGCAGTACTTC. Protein product: CASSLWAGNLPYEQYF.

V and J are TRBV23-1 and TRBJ1-3; weak D call: TRBD1 (6 bases). TRBV23-1 is assigned to the ORF class and has an uncertain function. The CDR3 totals 14 residues. V was pared by 4 bases and J by 2 bases, with 9 bases between. The CDR3 coding sequence is TGCGCCAGCAGTCCAGGGGACCCTGGAAACACCATATATTTT. Its translation: CASSPGDPGNTIYF.

V gene TRBV13 combines with J gene TRBJ1-2, with D uncertain. This CDR3 has 14 amino acids. Trimming pared 8 bases from V and 2 bases from J, leaving 15 bases between. In germline, CDR1 is PRHDT, CDR2 FYEKMQ (reference sequence). The CDR3 nucleotides are TGTGCCAGCTGGGCCTCGACAAAAAACTATGGCTACACCTTC. Translating it yields CASWASTKNYGYTF.

V usage is TRBV7-6 and J usage is TRBJ2-5, with a weak D call TRBD2 (6 bases). The germline gives CDR1 SGHVS, CDR2 FNYEAQ. The CDR3 loop spans 15 amino acids. Trimming stripped 1 base from V and 1 base from J, with 10 bases between. CDR3 bases: TGTGCCAGCAGCTTAGTTCGGGGGTCCCAAGAGACCCAGTACTTC. Its translation is CASSLVRGSQETQYF.

A few counts support this clone. CDR3 DNA: TGTGCCAGCAGACCTCGGGGAACCTACGAGCAGTACTTC. Amino acids: CASRPRGTYEQYF. The rearrangement links TRBV7-8 to TRBJ2-7; TRBD2 might be the D (5 bases). Deletions cut 6 bases from V and 2 bases from J, with 11 bases between. This CDR3 has 13 residues. CDR1 is SGHVS and CDR2 is FQNEAQ in the germline V gene.

The chain combines TRBV5-1 with TRBJ1-2, with TRBD1 matching 7 bases. CDR1 is SGHRS and CDR2 is YFSETQ in the germline V gene. Germline trimming cut 4 bases from V and 4 bases from J; bases unmatched to any gene: 7. CDR3 length equals 14 residues. This CDR3 reads CASSQQGSSYGYTF. CDR3 DNA sequence: TGCGCCAGCAGCCAACAGGGGTCCAGCTATGGCTACACCTTC.

The J gene is TRBJ2-3, the V gene TRBV5-6; D unclear. This CDR3 has 12 amino acids. Germline V CDR1 and CDR2: SGHDT, YYEEEE. The V and J ends lost 4 bases and 2 bases respectively, with 5 bases between them. Here the CDR3 reads CASSPSTDTQYF. CDR3 DNA sequence: TGTGCCAGCAGCCCCTCCACAGATACGCAGTATTTT.

The chain has TRBV2 and TRBJ2-2; D is ambiguous. This CDR3 has 12 residues. CDR1 is SNHLY and CDR2 is FYNNEI in the germline V gene. Between the trimmed V and J ends, which lost 6 bases and 5 bases, there was a span of 7 bases. This CDR3 reads CASRRETGELFF. The CDR3 DNA reads as TGTGCCAGCAGGAGAGAAACCGGGGAGCTGTTTTTT.

The chain links TRBV15 to TRBJ2-7; 8 bases line up with TRBD1. Germline V gene sequence: CDR1 LNHNV, CDR2 YYDKDF (reference sequence). Losses at the gene ends were 4 bases for V and 3 bases for J; bases not matched to a gene: 5. This CDR3 contains 14 residues. For the CDR3, the DNA is TGTGCCACCAGCAAGGGACAGGAGATCTACGAGCAGTACTTC. Amino acids: CATSKGQEIYEQYF.

This chain links TRBV21-1 with TRBJ1-2; whether TRBD1, the table's D call, matches the DNA was not checked. TRBV21-1 is annotated as a pseudogene. The CDR3 runs 13 residues. CDR3 region: CASSADRGYGYTF. CDR3 DNA sequence: TGTGCCAGCAGCGCGGACAGGGGATATGGCTACACCTTC.